Listed below are T cell receptor beta chains from one sample, sequenced in a study of technical replicates of blood from a few donors. The data were produced by immunoSEQ multiplex PCR, yet TCRdb's version contains in-frame clones alone and is incomplete. Found here are tens of thousands of clones, 85% to 95% of them singletons; the top ten hold over 0.2%. Sequencing was performed on T cells isolated from PBMCs. These receptors all come from a human donor in good health. CDR3s include the opening cysteine and the closing phenylalanine or tryptophan. The D gene is left open where the match is weak. Not every row has a clone size; where given, it reads once, few, many or a size class.

v_call	d_call	j_call	clone_size	cdr3_aa	cdr3_nt
TRBV29-1	TRBD2	TRBJ2-1	-	CSVEGVWRGSSYNEQFF	TGCAGCGTTGAAGGAGTCTGGCGGGGGAGCTCCTACAATGAGCAGTTCTTC
TRBV10-1	-	TRBJ1-1	-	CASSAYRDPITEAFF	TGCGCCAGCAGTGCTTACAGGGACCCGATTACTGAAGCTTTCTTT
TRBV7-7	-	TRBJ2-5	-	CASSAEQGAETQYF	TGTGCCAGCAGCGCTGAACAAGGGGCTGAGACCCAGTACTTC
TRBV7-7	-	TRBJ2-7	-	CASSLGGLGGEQYF	TGTGCCAGCAGCTTAGGGGGGCTAGGAGGCGAGCAGTACTTC
TRBV18	-	TRBJ2-3	-	CASSKLEGPPDTQYF	TGTGCCAGCTCAAAACTAGAAGGTCCCCCCGATACGCAGTATTTT
TRBV18	TRBD2	TRBJ2-3	-	CASMGRDRSTDTQYF	TGTGCCAGCATGGGGAGGGATCGGAGCACAGATACGCAGTATTTT
TRBV5-1	-	TRBJ1-3	-	CASSPGSGSGNTIYF	TGCGCCAGCAGCCCTGGGTCAGGCTCTGGAAACACCATATATTTT
TRBV7-8	-	TRBJ1-6	-	CASSLIRVGLNSPLHF	TGTGCCAGCAGCTTGATTAGAGTTGGACTCAATTCACCCCTCCACTTT
TRBV5-8	TRBD1	TRBJ2-5	-	CASSPTGAFRQETQYF	TGTGCCAGCAGCCCGACAGGGGCCTTTCGACAAGAGACCCAGTACTTC
TRBV7-9	TRBD1	TRBJ1-4	-	CASSSTGQGQEKLFF	TGTGCCAGCAGCTCGACTGGACAGGGACAAGAAAAACTGTTTTTT
TRBV5-1	-	TRBJ2-1	-	CASSLGAVNEQFF	TGCGCCAGCAGCTTGGGAGCCGTCAATGAGCAGTTCTTC
TRBV2	-	TRBJ1-4	once	CASSASYEKLFF	TGTGCCAGCAGTGCGTCGTATGAAAAACTGTTTTTT
TRBV30	-	TRBJ1-1	-	CAWGWGGNTEAFF	TGTGCCTGGGGTTGGGGGGGGAACACTGAAGCTTTCTTT
TRBV19	TRBD1	TRBJ1-5	-	CASSMQGEGPQHF	TGTGCCAGTAGTATGCAGGGGGAAGGGCCCCAGCATTTT
TRBV6-1	-	TRBJ1-2	-	CATQSSGVHGYTF	TGTGCCACGCAAAGCTCAGGGGTACATGGCTACACCTTC
TRBV29-1	-	TRBJ1-2	-	CSVEDLWGLYGYTF	TGCAGCGTTGAAGATCTTTGGGGACTATATGGCTACACCTTC
TRBV5-1	TRBD1	TRBJ2-1	-	CASSLASGTGYYNEQFF	TGCGCCAGCAGCTTGGCGTCCGGGACAGGGTACTACAATGAGCAGTTCTTC
TRBV5-1	TRBD1	TRBJ1-4	-	CASSRQGGDEKLFF	TGCGCCAGCAGCAGACAGGGGGGAGATGAAAAACTGTTTTTT
TRBV13	TRBD1	TRBJ2-2	-	CASSTTGGRTGELFF	TGTGCCAGCAGCACCACAGGGGGGAGGACCGGGGAGCTGTTTTTT
TRBV6-1	TRBD2	TRBJ2-7	-	CASSFMELAVSEQYF	TGTGCCAGCAGTTTCATGGAACTAGCGGTGAGCGAGCAGTACTTC
TRBV5-4	-	TRBJ2-3	-	CASSLMRGTDTQYF	TGTGCCAGCAGCTTGATGCGGGGCACAGATACGCAGTATTTT
TRBV14	-	TRBJ1-2	-	CASSQGAIYGYTF	TGTGCCAGCAGCCAAGGAGCCATCTATGGCTACACCTTC
TRBV19	TRBD2	TRBJ2-1	-	CASSSGTSGRAPLNEQFF	TGTGCCAGTAGTTCCGGGACTAGCGGGAGAGCTCCGCTGAATGAGCAGTTCTTC
TRBV27	TRBD1	TRBJ2-7	once	CASSQGAGGGYEQYF	TGTGCCAGCAGTCAGGGGGCAGGGGGCGGTTACGAGCAGTACTTC
TRBV10-1	-	TRBJ1-1	-	CASSADSYTEAFF	TGCGCCAGCAGTGCGGACAGTTACACTGAAGCTTTCTTT
TRBV7-3	-	TRBJ1-1	-	CASSLRAGPNTEAFF	TGTGCCAGCAGCTTAAGGGCAGGGCCAAACACTGAAGCTTTCTTT
TRBV4-1	-	TRBJ2-1	-	CASSQEAPGSNEQFF	TGCGCCAGCAGCCAAGAGGCCCCAGGATCAAATGAGCAGTTCTTC
TRBV5-1	TRBD1	TRBJ1-1	-	CASSLYYLGRGETTEAFF	TGCGCCAGCAGCTTGTACTATCTGGGCAGGGGGGAGACCACTGAAGCTTTCTTT
TRBV4-1	TRBD2	TRBJ2-1	-	CASSHDAGGGANYNEQFF	TGCGCCAGCAGCCACGATGCGGGGGGTGGGGCCAATTACAATGAGCAGTTCTTC
TRBV18	TRBD2	TRBJ2-1	-	CASSPRAGGFNEQFF	TGTGCCAGCTCACCACGGGCGGGAGGGTTCAATGAGCAGTTCTTC
TRBV5-1	-	TRBJ2-4	-	CASSETGTAGGRQKNIQYF	TGCGCCAGCAGCGAGACCGGGACTGCAGGGGGGCGGCAGAAAAACATTCAGTACTTC
TRBV6-4	-	TRBJ1-5	-	CASIPDRLNQPQHF	TGTGCCAGCATCCCGGACAGACTCAATCAGCCCCAGCATTTT
TRBV9	TRBD1	TRBJ2-5	once	CASSADRQETQYF	TGTGCCAGCAGCGCGGACAGGCAAGAGACCCAGTACTTC
TRBV6-5	-	TRBJ1-2	-	CASSYAAGAYGYTF	TGTGCCAGCAGTTACGCTGCGGGTGCCTATGGCTACACCTTC
TRBV5-8	TRBD2	TRBJ2-1	-	CASSLYTSGRGQFF	TGTGCCAGCAGCTTGTACACTAGCGGGAGGGGGCAGTTCTTC
TRBV4-1	TRBD1	TRBJ1-1	-	CASSQIDRDTEAFF	TGCGCCAGCAGCCAGATAGACAGGGACACTGAAGCTTTCTTT
TRBV14	-	TRBJ2-7	-	CARESGYSYEQYF	TGTGCCAGGGAATCGGGATACTCCTACGAGCAGTACTTC
TRBV4-1	-	TRBJ2-5	once	CASSQDYLSQETQYF	TGCGCCAGCAGCCAAGATTACCTATCCCAAGAGACCCAGTACTTC
TRBV7-9	-	TRBJ1-5	-	CASSLDPSWGVDQPQHF	TGTGCCAGCAGCTTAGACCCCTCTTGGGGGGTAGATCAGCCCCAGCATTTT
TRBV6-5	TRBD1	TRBJ2-1	-	CASRGQGKDEQFF	TGTGCCAGCAGAGGACAGGGGAAGGATGAGCAGTTCTTC
TRBV7-9	-	TRBJ2-7	-	CASSFGPYEQYF	TGTGCCAGCAGCTTTGGCCCCTACGAGCAGTACTTC
TRBV13	TRBD2	TRBJ2-3	-	CASSVLPGREADTQYF	TGTGCCAGCAGCGTACTCCCCGGACGGGAGGCAGATACGCAGTATTTT
TRBV11-3	TRBD1	TRBJ2-7	-	CASSAQTGSYEQYF	TGTGCCAGCAGTGCACAGACAGGGTCCTACGAGCAGTACTTC
TRBV13	-	TRBJ2-3	-	CASSQRGTDTQYF	TGTGCCAGCAGCCAGCGGGGCACAGATACGCAGTATTTT
TRBV29-1	-	TRBJ2-1	once	CSVGAYNEQFF	TGCAGCGTTGGCGCTTACAATGAGCAGTTCTTC
TRBV5-1	-	TRBJ1-1	-	CASLPLIGGTEAFF	TGCGCCAGCCTGCCTCTTATCGGGGGCACTGAAGCTTTCTTT
TRBV6-1	TRBD1	TRBJ1-5	-	CATTRDRGLQPQHF	TGTGCCACCACCAGGGACAGGGGGCTACAGCCCCAGCATTTT
TRBV6-1	-	TRBJ1-1	-	CASSRSGGSNEAFF	TGTGCCAGCAGCCGAAGTGGGGGGAGTAATGAAGCTTTCTTT
TRBV30	-	TRBJ1-4	-	CAWSHSWSRVGEKLFF	TGTGCCTGGAGTCACTCATGGAGCCGCGTCGGCGAAAAACTGTTTTTT
TRBV19	-	TRBJ1-2	-	CASSIQGSYGYTF	TGTGCCAGTAGTATCCAGGGCAGCTATGGCTACACCTTC
TRBV7-3	-	TRBJ1-6	-	CASSSYNYSPLHF	TGTGCCAGCAGCTCATACAATTATTCACCCCTCCACTTT
TRBV29-1	-	TRBJ2-5	-	CSVVPSGETQYF	TGCAGCGTTGTTCCCAGCGGAGAGACCCAGTACTTC